The T cell receptor (beta chain) described here comes from a study of molecular identifiers for immune sequencing clone quantification. Overall study findings and caveats: In CMV-specific effectors, clones above 20 copies held over 98% of molecules; naive, under 1%.

Each CDR3 protein is one row after TCRdb ran MiXCR on the PCR reads. The sample records around 470,000 distinct CDR3 sequences, about 26% being singletons. Notes on this clonotype: Antigen unknown.

The receptor was derived from a human donor in good health. Some libraries in this study had Jurkat cell RNA spiked in. The sample consisted of naive CD8+ T cells from blood, with Jurkat cell RNA spiked in. The subset denotes: FACS-sorted CD8+CD4-CCR7+CD45RA+ naive T cells.

The CDR3 DNA is TGCAGCGTTGAAGATCCAACGGGGGTGGCGCCCCCGTACTTC. Translated, it gives CSVEDPTGVAPPYF. This rearrangement joins TRBV29-1 to TRBJ2-5, with D maybe TRBD2 (6 bases). V gave up 0 bases and J gave up 13 bases, with 21 bases separating them. Germline loops: CDR1 SQVTM, CDR2 ANQGSEA. The CDR3 spans 14 residues.